This TCR beta chain was observed in a study of blood T cell repertoires in COVID-19. In the original processing: Amplification of reference gene primers was used by the study to estimate nucleated cell counts. Generated by immunoSEQ multiplex PCR, the TCRdb table keeps only in-frame clones and is missing some. The V and J calls and the clone size are those of that table, but D and trimming were determined from the DNA. This sample has some 130,000 clones, with roughly 84% found just once. Material for sequencing was PBMCs or T cells enriched from blood (not recorded which). The sequence was collected from a man between 35 and 55 years old with acute COVID-19.

This chain's CDR3 is CASSHSPRVFYGYTF. In DNA form, the CDR3 reads TGTGCCAGCAGCCACTCCCCACGGGTTTTCTATGGCTACACCTTC. The chain couples TRBV11-2 to TRBJ1-2; D uncertain. Trimming took off 5 bases at V and 4 bases at J, with 17 bases between the two ends. The germline gives CDR1 SGHAT, CDR2 FQNNGV. This CDR3 spans 15 amino acids.